A single sample gave rise to the 5 T cell receptor beta chains below, sequenced in a study of memory CD4+ T cells and cytomegalovirus serostatus. The sort gate was single viable CD3+CD4+CD8-CD45RO+ cells for memory CD4+ T cells. TCRdb's table, derived via immunoSEQ multiplex PCR, lists solely in-frame clones and lacks some. Of 40,000 to 55,000 clones in the sample, 65% to 80% were seen once. Sequencing was carried out using memory CD4+ T cells from blood. Receptor source: an adult in good health and CMV-seropositive.

V usage is TRBV7-2 and J usage is TRBJ1-5, with D perhaps TRBD1 (6 bases). The germline CDR1 and CDR2 sequences are SGHTA and FQGNSA. The CDR3 has 15 residues. The germline V and J ends were trimmed by 5 bases and 2 bases, with 13 bases remaining between them. Written as DNA, the CDR3 is TGTGCCAGCAGCAGCAGGGGTGCGGGCAATCAGCCCCAGCATTTT. As protein: CASSSRGAGNQPQHF. Full variable domain (rest looked up from reference TRBV7-2 and TRBJ1-5): GAGVSQSPSNKVTEKGKDVELRCDPISGHTALYWYRQSLGQGLEFLIYFQGNSAPDKSGLPSDRFSAERTGGSVSTLTIQRTQQEDSAVYLCASSSRGAGNQPQHFGDGTRLSIL.

Only a few counts were recorded for this clone. The chain is built from TRBV2 and TRBJ1-1; possible D gene TRBD1, 5 bases. Germline lookup yields CDR1 SNHLY and CDR2 FYNNEI. CDR3 length: 15 residues. Trimming took off 6 bases at V and 5 bases at J, with 19 bases between the two ends. CDR3 DNA: TGTGCCAGCAGGGTGAGTCGCTTAGGGGAGACTGAAGCTTTCTTT. Translated, it gives CASRVSRLGETEAFF.

The chain uses TRBV6-5 and TRBJ1-6; the D is unclear. The germline CDR1 and CDR2 sequences are MNHEY and SVGAGI. The CDR3 consists of 15 residues. Deletions cut 5 bases from V and 5 bases from J, with 13 bases between. CDR3 loop: CASSRTKINNSPLHF. The DNA of the CDR3 is TGTGCCAGCAGTCGGACCAAAATCAATAATTCACCCCTCCACTTT.

This chain uses TRBV5-6 with TRBJ1-5; D is undetermined. The CDR3 spans 16 residues. The V gene lost 2 bases and the J gene lost 7 bases, with 19 bases spanning the gap. Germline V gene sequence: CDR1 SGHDT, CDR2 YYEEEE. As DNA, the CDR3 is TGTGCCAGCAGCTTAACGAGACCTCCTGGGAGGCAGCCCCAGCATTTT. Its protein product is CASSLTRPPGRQPQHF. The variable domain in full, completed from reference TRBV5-6 and TRBJ1-5, reads DAGVTQSPTHLIKTRGQQVTLRCSPKSGHDTVSWYQQALGQGPQFIFQYYEEEERQRGNFPDRFSGHQFPNYSSELNVNALLLGDSALYLCASSLTRPPGRQPQHFGDGTRLSIL.

This clone occurred a few times. The chain combines TRBV7-8 with TRBJ1-2; D not resolved. The germline V and J ends were trimmed by 3 bases and 5 bases, with 13 bases remaining between them. The CDR3 consists of 14 residues. Germline V CDR1 and CDR2: SGHVS, FQNEAQ. The CDR3 protein is CASSLGWGSYGYTF. In DNA form, the CDR3 reads TGTGCCAGCAGCTTGGGCTGGGGATCGTATGGCTACACCTTC. Variable domain in full (rest from reference TRBV7-8 and TRBJ1-2): GAGVSQSPRYKVAKRGQDVALRCDPISGHVSLFWYQQALGQGPEFLTYFQNEAQLDKSGLPSDRFFAERPEGSVSTLKIQRTQQEDSAVYLCASSLGWGSYGYTFGSGTRLTVV.